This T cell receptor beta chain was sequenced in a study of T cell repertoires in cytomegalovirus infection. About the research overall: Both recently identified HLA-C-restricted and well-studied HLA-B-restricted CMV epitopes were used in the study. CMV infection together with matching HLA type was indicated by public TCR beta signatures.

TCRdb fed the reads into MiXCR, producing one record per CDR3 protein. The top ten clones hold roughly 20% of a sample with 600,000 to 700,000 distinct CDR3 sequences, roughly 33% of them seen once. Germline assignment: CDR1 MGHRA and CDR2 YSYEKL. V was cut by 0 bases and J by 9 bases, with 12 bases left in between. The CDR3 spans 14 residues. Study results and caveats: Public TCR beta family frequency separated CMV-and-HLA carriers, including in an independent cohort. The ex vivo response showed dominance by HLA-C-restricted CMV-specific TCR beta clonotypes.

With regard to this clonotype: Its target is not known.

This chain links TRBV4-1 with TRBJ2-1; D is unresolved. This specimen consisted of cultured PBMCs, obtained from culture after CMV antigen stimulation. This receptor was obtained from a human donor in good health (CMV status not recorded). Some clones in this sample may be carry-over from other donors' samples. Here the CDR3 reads CASSQEGSYGEQFF. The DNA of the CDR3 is TGCGCCAGCAGCCAAGAGGGCTCCTACGGTGAGCAGTTCTTC.